Sequencing of this TCR beta chain was carried out in a study of blood T cell repertoires in COVID-19. On the study more broadly: PBMCs, B-cell-depleted T cells, or T cells were the source of the cDNA or gDNA that made up the material.

Produced via immunoSEQ multiplex PCR; TCRdb's table is partial and in-frame only. The table records tens of thousands of clones, 83% of them present only once. V was cut by 4 bases and J by 0 bases, with 10 bases left in between. Per germline, CDR1 GTSNPN and CDR2 SVGIG (reference sequence). The CDR3 has 14 amino acids. Sequenced sample: peripheral blood. The rearrangement uses TRBV30 and TRBJ2-1; D is possibly TRBD2 (6 bases). The sequence was collected from a human donor in a cohort sampled during active COVID-19. The CDR3 coding sequence is TGTGCCTGGATGGGGGGTGCCTCCTACAATGAGCAGTTCTTC. It encodes CAWMGGASYNEQFF.